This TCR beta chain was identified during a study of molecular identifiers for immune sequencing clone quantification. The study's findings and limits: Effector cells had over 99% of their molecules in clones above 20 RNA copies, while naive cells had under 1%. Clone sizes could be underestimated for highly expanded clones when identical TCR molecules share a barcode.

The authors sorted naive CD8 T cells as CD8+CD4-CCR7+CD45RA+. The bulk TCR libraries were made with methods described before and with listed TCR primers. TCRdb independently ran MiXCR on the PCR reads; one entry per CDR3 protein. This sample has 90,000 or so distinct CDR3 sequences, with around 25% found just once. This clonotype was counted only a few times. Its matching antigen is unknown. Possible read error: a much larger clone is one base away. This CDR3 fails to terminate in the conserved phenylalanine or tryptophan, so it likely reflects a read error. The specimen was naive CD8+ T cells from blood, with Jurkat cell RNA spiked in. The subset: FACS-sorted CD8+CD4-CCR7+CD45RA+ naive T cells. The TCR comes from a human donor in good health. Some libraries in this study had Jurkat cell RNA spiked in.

The CDR3 region is CSVARAGPVEQYS. Here the CDR3 DNA reads TGCAGCGTGGCCCGGGCGGGACCTGTAGAGCAGTACTCC. J is TRBJ2-7 and V is TRBV29-1; maybe TRBD2 (6 bases). Germline lookup yields CDR1 SQVTM and CDR2 ANQGSEA. V lost 6 bases and J lost 7, with 19 bases in between. The CDR3 has 13 amino acids.